This TCR beta chain was identified in a study of tissue T cells after allogeneic stem cell transplantation (dated by TCRdb to about 2022). The study in broad terms: Using research autopsies of patients with and without GVHD, plus mouse models of GVHD, the study profiled TCR beta repertoires across many tissues. On the human side, the study was prospective and observational, with no blinding or randomization. Summary of the overall study and its limitations: The patient cohort was small and clinically heterogeneous, and sampling depth was acknowledged as a limitation. Within patients, how anatomically similar tissues were was a major factor shaping TCR repertoire composition, regardless of disease or transplant status. Only a few T cell clones appeared in more than one patient, yet motif-based clustering showed tissue-specific repertoire signatures that were shared between patients. In both patients and mice, T cells from blood and spleen picked up only a limited part of the TCR repertoire that was detected in tissues. Which tissue TCRs were alloreactive or antigen-specific was not determined in the study, and some of the clones might have been host cells that persisted.

As to this clone: The specificity of this receptor is unknown. Because this receptor comes from a mouse, its gene names and germline sequences follow the mouse reference. The CDR3 end lies 1 residue beyond the end of the read and is filled in from the germline J gene.

Receptor amplification or capture employed the immunoSEQ multiplex PCR assay. Adaptive Biotechnologies performed the TCRbeta CDR3 sequencing at survey depth and reported CDR3 sequences, V/J genes, productive frequency and template counts. Amplification of TCR beta CDR3 regions was performed from genomic DNA rather than from RNA. The authors' analysis ran thus. Jensen-Shannon divergence was used to quantify pairwise repertoire overlap between tissues, with a value of 1 meaning complete divergence and a value of 0 meaning identical repertoires. Tissues were grouped by single-linkage agglomerative hierarchical clustering of pairwise JSD values, and the clustering results were shown as dendrograms. GLIPH2 was run on all patient samples with simulation_depth 1000, kmer_min_depth 3, cdr3_length_cutoff 8, keeping groups with more than two unique CDR3s. A standardized tissue-overlap score was generated by extrapolating Jaccard GLIPH-group overlap across patients to a standard repertoire size of 1000 clones. Linear mixed-effect models, with tissue included as a fixed effect and individual included as a random effect, were used to assess associations of diversity with clinical or experimental variables. Here the immuneACCESS table is served through TCRdb, limited to in-frame sequences with V and J called. Missing clones are a known gap in these copies; in checked studies unresolved V genes cover under half, and the rest lacks a known reason. Clone size and V and J calls were adopted from that table, with D and trimming inferred from the DNA. A total of about 50,000 clones appear in this sample, 65% to 80% of them only once. Jointly, the top ten make up roughly 0.66% of the sample.

V gives up 0 bases and J gives up 2 bases, and the segment between their germline ends measures 9 bases. There are 15 amino acids in the CDR3, from cysteine to phenylalanine inclusive. The CDR3 was read in part: 42 bases, with the frame set at base 1. Per the germline V gene (reference sequence), LGHNA is the CDR1 and YNLKQL is the CDR2. Rearrangement joined TRBV5 to TRBJ2-5; the D gene is perhaps TRBD1, from 6 matching bases. This receptor was obtained from a pool of C57BL/6 mice in good health. The sample was sorted cells pooled from one or two spleens. The CDR3 sequence is CASSQDGTFQDTQYF. The CDR3 DNA, read in part, is TGTGCCAGCAGCCAAGATGGGACATTCCAAGACACCCAGTAC.